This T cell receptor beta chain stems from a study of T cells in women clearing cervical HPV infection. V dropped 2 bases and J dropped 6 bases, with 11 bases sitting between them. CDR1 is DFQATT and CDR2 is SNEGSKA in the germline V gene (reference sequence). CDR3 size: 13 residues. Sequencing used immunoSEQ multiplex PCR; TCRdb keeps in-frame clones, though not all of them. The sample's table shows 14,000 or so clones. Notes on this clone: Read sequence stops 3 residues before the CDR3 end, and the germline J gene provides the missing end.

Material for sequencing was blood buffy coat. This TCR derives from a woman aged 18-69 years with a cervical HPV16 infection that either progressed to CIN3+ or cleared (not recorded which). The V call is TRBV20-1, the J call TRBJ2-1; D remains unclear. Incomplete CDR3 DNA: TGCAGTGCTAGAAAGGGTACCGGCAATGAG. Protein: CSARKGTGNE. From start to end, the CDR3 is CSARKGTGNEQFF.